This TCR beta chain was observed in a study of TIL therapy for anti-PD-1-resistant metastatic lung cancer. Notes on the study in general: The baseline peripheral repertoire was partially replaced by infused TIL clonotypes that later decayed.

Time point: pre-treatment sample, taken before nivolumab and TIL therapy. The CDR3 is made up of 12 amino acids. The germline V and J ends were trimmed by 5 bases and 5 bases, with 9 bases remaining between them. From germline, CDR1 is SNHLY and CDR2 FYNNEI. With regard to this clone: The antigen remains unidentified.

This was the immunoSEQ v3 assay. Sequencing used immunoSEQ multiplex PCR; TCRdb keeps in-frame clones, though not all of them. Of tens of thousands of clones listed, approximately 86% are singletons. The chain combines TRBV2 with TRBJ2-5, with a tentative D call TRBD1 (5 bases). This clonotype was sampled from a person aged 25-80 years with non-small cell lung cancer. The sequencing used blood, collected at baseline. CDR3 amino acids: CASSLRAETQYF. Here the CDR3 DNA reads TGTGCCAGCAGTCTCAGGGCGGAGACCCAGTACTTC.